This T cell receptor (beta chain) is from a study of radiation and T cells in renal cell carcinoma. Study results and caveats: Only small tumor regions of 0.95 to 1 g were sampled.

As to this clone: The antigen is unknown.

Treatment given: treatment-naive control, cytoreductive nephrectomy. Assay: immunoSEQ multiplex PCR; the TCRdb copy retains only in-frame clones and omits some. The table includes some 14,000 clones, around 58% detected once. This sequence was found in a man between 50 and 59 years old with renal cell carcinoma. The source was tumor tissue, collected from a patient whose treatment was nephrectomy without radiotherapy.

The CDR3 spells CASSYRGVGTEAFF. In DNA form, the CDR3 reads TGTGCCAGCAGTTACCGAGGAGTGGGCACTGAAGCTTTCTTT. V usage is TRBV6-5 and J usage is TRBJ1-1; D is ambiguous. The germline V gene has CDR1 MNHEY and CDR2 SVGAGI. V dropped 2 bases and J dropped 4 bases, with 11 bases sitting between them. There are 14 residues in the CDR3.